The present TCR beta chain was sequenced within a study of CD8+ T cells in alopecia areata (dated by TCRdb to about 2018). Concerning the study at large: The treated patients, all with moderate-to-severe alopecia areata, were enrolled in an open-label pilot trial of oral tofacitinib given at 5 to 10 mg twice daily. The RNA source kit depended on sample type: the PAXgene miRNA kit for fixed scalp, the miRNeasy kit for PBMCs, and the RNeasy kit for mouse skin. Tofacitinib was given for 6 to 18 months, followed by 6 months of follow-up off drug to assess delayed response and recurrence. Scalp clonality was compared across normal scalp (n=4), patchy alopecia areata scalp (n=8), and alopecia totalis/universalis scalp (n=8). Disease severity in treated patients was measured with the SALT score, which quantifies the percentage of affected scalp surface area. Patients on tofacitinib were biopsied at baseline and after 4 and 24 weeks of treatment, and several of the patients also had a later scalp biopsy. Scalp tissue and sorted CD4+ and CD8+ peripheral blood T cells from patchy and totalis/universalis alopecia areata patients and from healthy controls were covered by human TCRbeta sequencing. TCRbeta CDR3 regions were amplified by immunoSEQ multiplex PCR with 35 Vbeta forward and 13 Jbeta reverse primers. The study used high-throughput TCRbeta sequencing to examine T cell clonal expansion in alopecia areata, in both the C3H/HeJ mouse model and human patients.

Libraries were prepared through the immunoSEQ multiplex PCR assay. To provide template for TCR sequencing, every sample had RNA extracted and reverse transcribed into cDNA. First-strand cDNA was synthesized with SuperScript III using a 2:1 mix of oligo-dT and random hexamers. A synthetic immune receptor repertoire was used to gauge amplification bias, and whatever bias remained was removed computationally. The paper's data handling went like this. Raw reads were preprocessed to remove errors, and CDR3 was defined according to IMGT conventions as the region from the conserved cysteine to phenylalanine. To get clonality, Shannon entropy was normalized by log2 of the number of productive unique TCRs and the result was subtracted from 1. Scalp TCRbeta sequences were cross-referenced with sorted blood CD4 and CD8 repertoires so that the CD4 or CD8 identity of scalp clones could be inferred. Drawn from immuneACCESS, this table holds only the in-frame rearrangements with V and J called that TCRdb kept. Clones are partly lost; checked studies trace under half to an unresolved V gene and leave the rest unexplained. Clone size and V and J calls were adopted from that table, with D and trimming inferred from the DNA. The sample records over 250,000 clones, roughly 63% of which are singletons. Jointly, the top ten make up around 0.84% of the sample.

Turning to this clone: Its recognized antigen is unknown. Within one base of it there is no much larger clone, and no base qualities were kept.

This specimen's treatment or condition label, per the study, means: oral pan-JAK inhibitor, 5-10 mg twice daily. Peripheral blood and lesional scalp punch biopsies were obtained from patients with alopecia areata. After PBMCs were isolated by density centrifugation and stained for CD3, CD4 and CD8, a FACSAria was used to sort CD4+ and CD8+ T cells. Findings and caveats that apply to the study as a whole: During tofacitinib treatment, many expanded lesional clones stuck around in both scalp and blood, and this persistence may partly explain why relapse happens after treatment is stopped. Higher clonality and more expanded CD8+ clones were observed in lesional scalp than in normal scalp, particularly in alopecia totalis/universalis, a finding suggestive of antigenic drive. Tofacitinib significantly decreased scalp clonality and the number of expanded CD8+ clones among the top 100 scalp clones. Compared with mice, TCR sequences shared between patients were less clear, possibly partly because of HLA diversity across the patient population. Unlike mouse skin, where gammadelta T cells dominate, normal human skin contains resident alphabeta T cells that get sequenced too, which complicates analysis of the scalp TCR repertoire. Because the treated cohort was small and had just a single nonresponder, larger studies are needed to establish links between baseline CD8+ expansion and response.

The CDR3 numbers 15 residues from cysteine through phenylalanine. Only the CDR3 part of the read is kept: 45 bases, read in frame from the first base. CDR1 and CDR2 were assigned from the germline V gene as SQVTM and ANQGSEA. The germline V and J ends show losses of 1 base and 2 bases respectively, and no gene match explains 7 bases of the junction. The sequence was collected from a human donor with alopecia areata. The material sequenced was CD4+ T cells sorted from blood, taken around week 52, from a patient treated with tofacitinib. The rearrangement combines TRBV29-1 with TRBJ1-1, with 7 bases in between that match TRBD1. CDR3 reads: CSVEVPDRSNTEAFF. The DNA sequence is TGCAGCGTTGAAGTCCCGGACAGGTCCAACACTGAAGCTTTCTTT.